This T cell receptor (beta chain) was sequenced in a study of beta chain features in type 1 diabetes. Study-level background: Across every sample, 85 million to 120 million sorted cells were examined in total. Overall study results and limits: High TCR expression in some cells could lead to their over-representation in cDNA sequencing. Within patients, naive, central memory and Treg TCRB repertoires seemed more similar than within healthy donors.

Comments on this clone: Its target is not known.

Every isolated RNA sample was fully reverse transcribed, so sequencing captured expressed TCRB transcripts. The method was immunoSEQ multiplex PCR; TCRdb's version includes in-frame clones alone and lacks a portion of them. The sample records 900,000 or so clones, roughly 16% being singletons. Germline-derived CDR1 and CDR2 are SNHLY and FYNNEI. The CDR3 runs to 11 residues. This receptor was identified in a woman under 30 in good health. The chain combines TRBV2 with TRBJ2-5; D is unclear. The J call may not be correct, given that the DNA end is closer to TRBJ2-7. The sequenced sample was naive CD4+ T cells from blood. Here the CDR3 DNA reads TGTGCCAGCGCCTTATACTACGAGCAGTACTTC. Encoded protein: CASALYYEQYF.